This T cell receptor (beta chain) was sequenced for a study of spatial heterogeneity in lung cancer. About the research overall: Among detected sequences, beta-chain ones consistently exceeded alpha-chain ones in number.

This CDR3 contains 12 residues. Germline CDR1 SNHLY, CDR2 FYNNEI. V gave up 7 bases and J gave up 1 base, with 5 bases separating them. Overall study findings and caveats: The study found ubiquitous expanded tumor TCRs in blood more at resection than follow-up.

Time point here: blood at routine non-recurrence follow-up after resection. Unsorted tumor, nontumor lung tissue or cryopreserved PBMC supplied the whole RNA. As concerns this clonotype: Antigen unknown.

A distinct unique molecular identifier was carried by each TCR cDNA molecule. From the 5' RACE reads, TCRdb called clonotypes with MiXCR, one entry per CDR3 protein. The sample has tens of thousands of distinct CDR3 sequences, 6% seen once. The sample here was PBMCs, taken at follow-up. J is TRBJ1-5 and V is TRBV2; the D is unclear. The receptor comes from a male donor with early-stage non-small cell lung cancer. CDR3 bases: TGTGCCAGCACCGGAAGCAATCAGCCCCAGCATTTT. Translated, it gives CASTGSNQPQHF.